Listed below are T cell receptor beta chains from one sample, sequenced in a study of blood T cell repertoires in COVID-19. The protocol was immunoSEQ multiplex PCR, while the TCRdb copy is restricted to in-frame clones and leaves out a portion. The table lists under 150,000 clones, roughly 85% of them singletons. The sequenced sample consisted of PBMCs or T cells enriched from blood (not recorded which). All receptors derive from a woman between 50 and 59 years old who had recovered from COVID-19. Both conserved end residues are part of each CDR3. Each record gives: CDR3 length, V gene, D gene, clone size, J gene, CDR3 DNA, CDR3 protein. D genes are given only for firm matches. The size field is filled for only some rows; it gives once, few, many or a size class.

cdr3_length: 17
v_call: TRBV9
d_call: TRBD2
clone_size: .
j_call: TRBJ2-7
cdr3_nt: TGTGCCAGCAGCGTAGGGCCAGCGGGAGCGAAGACCTACGAGCAGTACTTC
cdr3_aa: CASSVGPAGAKTYEQYF

cdr3_length: 14
v_call: TRBV28
d_call: .
clone_size: few
j_call: TRBJ1-4
cdr3_nt: TGTGCCAGCAGTTTAGGGCAGAGTTATGAAAAACTGTTTTTT
cdr3_aa: CASSLGQSYEKLFF

cdr3_length: 13
v_call: TRBV7-9
d_call: TRBD1
clone_size: .
j_call: TRBJ2-7
cdr3_nt: TGTGCCAGCAGCTGGGGACAGGCCTACGAGCAGTACTTC
cdr3_aa: CASSWGQAYEQYF

cdr3_length: 16
v_call: TRBV13
d_call: TRBD2
clone_size: many
j_call: TRBJ2-7
cdr3_nt: TGTGCCAGCAGCTTAGAAGGCGGGGGTAGGAACTACGAGCAGTACTTC
cdr3_aa: CASSLEGGGRNYEQYF

cdr3_length: 15
v_call: TRBV18
d_call: .
clone_size: .
j_call: TRBJ1-5
cdr3_nt: TGTGCCAGCTCACCGGGAGGGAACCGCGGTCAGCCCCAGCATTTT
cdr3_aa: CASSPGGNRGQPQHF

cdr3_length: 14
v_call: TRBV19
d_call: .
clone_size: many
j_call: TRBJ1-1
cdr3_nt: TGTGCCAGTAGCTACGGACAGTTGAACACTGAAGCTTTCTTT
cdr3_aa: CASSYGQLNTEAFF

cdr3_length: 11
v_call: TRBV5-1
d_call: .
clone_size: .
j_call: TRBJ2-1
cdr3_nt: TGCGCCAGCAGTTCAGAGGGTGAGCAGTTCTTC
cdr3_aa: CASSSEGEQFF

cdr3_length: 14
v_call: TRBV19
d_call: .
clone_size: few
j_call: TRBJ1-2
cdr3_nt: TGTGCCAGTAGTACCCTACAGGGCACCTATGGCTACACCTTC
cdr3_aa: CASSTLQGTYGYTF

cdr3_length: 15
v_call: TRBV5-5
d_call: TRBD1
clone_size: .
j_call: TRBJ1-2
cdr3_nt: TGTGCCAGCAGCTTGAGTCAGACAGGGGGCTGGGGCTACACCTTC
cdr3_aa: CASSLSQTGGWGYTF

cdr3_length: 15
v_call: TRBV6-4
d_call: TRBD1
clone_size: few
j_call: TRBJ1-3
cdr3_nt: TGTGCCAGCAGCCCGGGACAGGGGGCAGGAAACACCATATATTTT
cdr3_aa: CASSPGQGAGNTIYF

cdr3_length: 15
v_call: TRBV5-1
d_call: TRBD1
clone_size: .
j_call: TRBJ1-2
cdr3_nt: TGCGCCAGCAGCTTGGCGGGACAGACCCACTATGGCTACACCTTC
cdr3_aa: CASSLAGQTHYGYTF

cdr3_length: 16
v_call: TRBV5-1
d_call: .
clone_size: few
j_call: TRBJ2-1
cdr3_nt: TGCGCCAGCAGCTTTCGGGGGTCTGAACCCTACAATGAGCAGTTCTTC
cdr3_aa: CASSFRGSEPYNEQFF

cdr3_length: 15
v_call: TRBV5-4
d_call: .
clone_size: .
j_call: TRBJ1-5
cdr3_nt: TGTGCCAGCAGCTTGGGTCAGGGCCACAATCAGCCCCAGCATTTT
cdr3_aa: CASSLGQGHNQPQHF

cdr3_length: 20
v_call: TRBV6-6
d_call: TRBD1
clone_size: .
j_call: TRBJ1-3
cdr3_nt: TGTGCCAGCAGTCGTCGGGAGGACAGGGGCATTTCCTTCTCTGGAAACACCATATATTTT
cdr3_aa: CASSRREDRGISFSGNTIYF

cdr3_length: 17
v_call: TRBV9
d_call: TRBD1
clone_size: .
j_call: TRBJ2-6
cdr3_nt: TGTGCCAGCAGCGTAAGTCAGGGGGCGGCTGGGGCCAACGTCCTGACTTTC
cdr3_aa: CASSVSQGAAGANVLTF

cdr3_length: 16
v_call: TRBV6-2/TRBV6-3
d_call: TRBD1
clone_size: .
j_call: TRBJ1-1
cdr3_nt: TGTGCCAGCAGCCCTCGTGTAGGGGGCGCGAGCACTGAAGCTTTCTTT
cdr3_aa: CASSPRVGGASTEAFF

cdr3_length: 19
v_call: TRBV28
d_call: TRBD2
clone_size: .
j_call: TRBJ2-2
cdr3_nt: TGTGCCAGCAGTTTATCAGGGGTTGGACTAGCGGGAGACTTCCGGGAGCTGTTTTTT
cdr3_aa: CASSLSGVGLAGDFRELFF

cdr3_length: 16
v_call: TRBV28
d_call: TRBD2
clone_size: .
j_call: TRBJ2-7
cdr3_nt: TGTGCCAGCAGTTTTGGCCACCTAGCGGGGGCCTACGAGCAGTACTTC
cdr3_aa: CASSFGHLAGAYEQYF

cdr3_length: 16
v_call: TRBV2
d_call: .
clone_size: few
j_call: TRBJ2-2
cdr3_nt: TGTGCCAGCACCTTACGGGGGTTACCGAACACCGGGGAGCTGTTTTTT
cdr3_aa: CASTLRGLPNTGELFF

cdr3_length: 15
v_call: TRBV7-9
d_call: TRBD2
clone_size: .
j_call: TRBJ2-3
cdr3_nt: TGTGCCAGCAGCCTCAGAGGGACTAGCGGAGATACGCAGTATTTT
cdr3_aa: CASSLRGTSGDTQYF

cdr3_length: 18
v_call: TRBV7-9
d_call: TRBD2
clone_size: .
j_call: TRBJ2-5
cdr3_nt: TGTGCCAGCAGCTATCCGGCTAGCGGGAGGGGGTACCAAGAGACCCAGTACTTC
cdr3_aa: CASSYPASGRGYQETQYF

cdr3_length: 17
v_call: TRBV5-8
d_call: .
clone_size: .
j_call: TRBJ2-6
cdr3_nt: TGTGCCAGCAGCTCCGCCCCCCCTATCTCTGGGGCCAACGTCCTGACTTTC
cdr3_aa: CASSSAPPISGANVLTF

cdr3_length: 15
v_call: TRBV3-1/TRBV3-2
d_call: TRBD1
clone_size: .
j_call: TRBJ2-4
cdr3_nt: TGTGCCAGCAGCGCCCGGGACAGCTTCAAAAACATTCAGTACTTC
cdr3_aa: CASSARDSFKNIQYF

cdr3_length: 12
v_call: TRBV29-1
d_call: .
clone_size: .
j_call: TRBJ1-5
cdr3_nt: TGCAGCGTTGTAACAGATAATCAGCCCCAGCATTTT
cdr3_aa: CSVVTDNQPQHF

cdr3_length: 12
v_call: TRBV9
d_call: .
clone_size: .
j_call: TRBJ1-2
cdr3_nt: TGTGCCAGCAGCGGGCGGGGGTTCGGCTACACCTTC
cdr3_aa: CASSGRGFGYTF

cdr3_length: 17
v_call: TRBV11-2
d_call: TRBD1
clone_size: .
j_call: TRBJ2-1
cdr3_nt: TGTGCCAGCAGCTTATACGCCGACAGGGGGGCCTACAATGAGCAGTTCTTC
cdr3_aa: CASSLYADRGAYNEQFF

cdr3_length: 16
v_call: TRBV4-2
d_call: .
clone_size: .
j_call: TRBJ2-3
cdr3_nt: TGTGCCAGCAGCCAAATTAGTCAGGGGCGAGCAGATACGCAGTATTTT
cdr3_aa: CASSQISQGRADTQYF

cdr3_length: 15
v_call: TRBV6-4
d_call: TRBD1
clone_size: .
j_call: TRBJ1-3
cdr3_nt: TGTGCCAGCAGTGAAGGGACAGAGGCTGGAAACACCATATATTTT
cdr3_aa: CASSEGTEAGNTIYF

cdr3_length: 13
v_call: TRBV10-3
d_call: TRBD1
clone_size: .
j_call: TRBJ1-2
cdr3_nt: TGTGCCATCAGTGATGACGGACAGGGTGTCTACACCTTC
cdr3_aa: CAISDDGQGVYTF

cdr3_length: 13
v_call: TRBV7-9
d_call: .
clone_size: few
j_call: TRBJ1-2
cdr3_nt: TGTGCCAGCAGCGGGAGATCGGTAGTAGGCTACACCTTC
cdr3_aa: CASSGRSVVGYTF

cdr3_length: 16
v_call: TRBV27
d_call: .
clone_size: .
j_call: TRBJ1-6
cdr3_nt: TGTGCCAGCAGTTTATCGGTCGCAGGAATGGGGCCACCCCTCCACTTT
cdr3_aa: CASSLSVAGMGPPLHF

cdr3_length: 13
v_call: TRBV19
d_call: .
clone_size: .
j_call: TRBJ1-2
cdr3_nt: TGTGCCAGTACCCCGGACTGGAACTATGGCTACACCTTC
cdr3_aa: CASTPDWNYGYTF

cdr3_length: 17
v_call: TRBV2
d_call: TRBD1
clone_size: .
j_call: TRBJ1-1
cdr3_nt: TGTGCCAGCAGTATAAGCCGGGACAGGAGTGGGTACACTGAAGCTTTCTTT
cdr3_aa: CASSISRDRSGYTEAFF

cdr3_length: 15
v_call: TRBV10-2
d_call: TRBD1
clone_size: few
j_call: TRBJ1-2
cdr3_nt: TGCGCCAGCAGAGAGGGACAGGGGAAAGCGGGCGGCTACACCTTC
cdr3_aa: CASREGQGKAGGYTF

cdr3_length: 15
v_call: TRBV7-9
d_call: TRBD1
clone_size: .
j_call: TRBJ1-5
cdr3_nt: TGTGCCAGCAGCTTATCTCGGACAGGGCCCCAGCCCCAGCATTTT
cdr3_aa: CASSLSRTGPQPQHF

cdr3_length: 13
v_call: TRBV4-2
d_call: .
clone_size: .
j_call: TRBJ1-2
cdr3_nt: TGTGCCAGCAGCCAAGGAGTCGGGGATGGCTACACCTTC
cdr3_aa: CASSQGVGDGYTF

cdr3_length: 15
v_call: TRBV4-2
d_call: .
clone_size: .
j_call: TRBJ1-4
cdr3_nt: TGTGCCAGCAGCACTTCGACAGGTTGGAGGGAAAAACTGTTTTTT
cdr3_aa: CASSTSTGWREKLFF

cdr3_length: 15
v_call: TRBV10-3
d_call: TRBD1
clone_size: .
j_call: TRBJ1-5
cdr3_nt: TGTGCCATCAGTGGACAGGGCTTGGGCAATCAGCCCCAGCATTTT
cdr3_aa: CAISGQGLGNQPQHF

cdr3_length: 16
v_call: TRBV28
d_call: TRBD1
clone_size: .
j_call: TRBJ1-3
cdr3_nt: TGTGCCAGCAGTCTAACCGGGACAGTCTCTGGAAACACCATATATTTT
cdr3_aa: CASSLTGTVSGNTIYF

cdr3_length: 13
v_call: TRBV30
d_call: .
clone_size: .
j_call: TRBJ1-1
cdr3_nt: TGTGCCTGGAGACAGGGAGCCAGCGCTGAAGCTTTCTTT
cdr3_aa: CAWRQGASAEAFF

cdr3_length: 12
v_call: TRBV12-3/TRBV12-4
d_call: .
clone_size: .
j_call: TRBJ2-2
cdr3_nt: TGTGCCAGCAGTCCAGGGGTCGGGGAGCTGTTTTTT
cdr3_aa: CASSPGVGELFF

cdr3_length: 12
v_call: TRBV9
d_call: TRBD2
clone_size: .
j_call: TRBJ2-1
cdr3_nt: TGTGCCAGCAGCACTAGCGGGGGGGAGCAGTTCTTC
cdr3_aa: CASSTSGGEQFF